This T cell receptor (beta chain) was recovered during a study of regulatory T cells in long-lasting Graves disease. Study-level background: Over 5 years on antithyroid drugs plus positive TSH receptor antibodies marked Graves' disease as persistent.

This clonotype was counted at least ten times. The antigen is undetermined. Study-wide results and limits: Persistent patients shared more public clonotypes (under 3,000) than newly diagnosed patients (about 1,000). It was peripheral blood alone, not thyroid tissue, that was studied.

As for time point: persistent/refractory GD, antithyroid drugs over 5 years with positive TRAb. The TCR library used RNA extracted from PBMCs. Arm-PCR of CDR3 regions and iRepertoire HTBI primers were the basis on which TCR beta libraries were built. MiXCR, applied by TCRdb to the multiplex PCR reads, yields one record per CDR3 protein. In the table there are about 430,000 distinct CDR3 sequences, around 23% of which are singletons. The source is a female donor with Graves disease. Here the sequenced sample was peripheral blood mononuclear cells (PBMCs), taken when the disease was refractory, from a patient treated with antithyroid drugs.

DNA for the CDR3: TGTGCCAGCAGTCGGGACAGGGAGCGCAATCAGCCCCAGCATTTT. Translation: CASSRDRERNQPQHF. The V and J genes are TRBV28 and TRBJ1-5; 9 nucleotides align to TRBD1. Germline V CDR1 and CDR2: MDHEN, SYDVKM. With 5 bases clipped from V and 2 bases from J, the junction kept 4 bases outside the gene matches. CDR3 length equals 15 residues.